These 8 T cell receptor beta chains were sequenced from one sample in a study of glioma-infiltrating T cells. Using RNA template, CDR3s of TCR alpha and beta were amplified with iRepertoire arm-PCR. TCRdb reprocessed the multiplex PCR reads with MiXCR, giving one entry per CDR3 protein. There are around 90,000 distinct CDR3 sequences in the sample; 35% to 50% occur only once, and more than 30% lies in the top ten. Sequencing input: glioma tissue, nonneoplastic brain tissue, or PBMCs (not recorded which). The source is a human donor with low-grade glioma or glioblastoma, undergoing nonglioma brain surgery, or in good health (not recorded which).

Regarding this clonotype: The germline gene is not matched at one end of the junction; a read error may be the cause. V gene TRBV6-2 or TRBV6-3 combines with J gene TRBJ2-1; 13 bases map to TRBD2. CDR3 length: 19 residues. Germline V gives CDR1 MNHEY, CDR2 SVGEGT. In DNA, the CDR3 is TGTGCCAGCAGTCGAACGGGACTAGCGGGGACTTACTCCTACAATGAGCATTTCTTC. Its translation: CASSRTGLAGTYSYNEHFF.

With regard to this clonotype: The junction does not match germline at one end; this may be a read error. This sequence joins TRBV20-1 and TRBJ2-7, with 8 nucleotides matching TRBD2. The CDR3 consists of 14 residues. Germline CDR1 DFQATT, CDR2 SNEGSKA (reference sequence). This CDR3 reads CSAKYSGARYEPYF. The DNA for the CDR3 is TGCAGTGCTAAATATAGCGGGGCGCGCTACGAGCCGTACTTC.

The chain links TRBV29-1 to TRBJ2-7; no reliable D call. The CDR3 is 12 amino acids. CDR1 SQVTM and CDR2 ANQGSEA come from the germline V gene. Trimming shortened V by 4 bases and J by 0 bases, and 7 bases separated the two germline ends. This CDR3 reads CSVVPGSYEQYF. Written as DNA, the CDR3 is TGCAGCGTTGTTCCAGGCTCCTACGAGCAGTACTTC.

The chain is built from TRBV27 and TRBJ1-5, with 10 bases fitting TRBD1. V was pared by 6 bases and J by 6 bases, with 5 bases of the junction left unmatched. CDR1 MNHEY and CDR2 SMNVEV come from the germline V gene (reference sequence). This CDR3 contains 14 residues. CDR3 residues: CASRVRDRGQPQHF. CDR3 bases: TGTGCCAGCAGAGTCCGGGACAGGGGTCAGCCCCAGCATTTT.

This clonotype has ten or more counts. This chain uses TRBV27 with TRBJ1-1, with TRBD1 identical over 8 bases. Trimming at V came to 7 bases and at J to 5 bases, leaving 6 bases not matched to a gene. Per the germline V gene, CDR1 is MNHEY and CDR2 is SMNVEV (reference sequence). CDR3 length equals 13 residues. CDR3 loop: CASNVRGQTEAFF. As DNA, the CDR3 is TGTGCCAGCAACGTCAGGGGGCAAACTGAAGCTTTCTTT.

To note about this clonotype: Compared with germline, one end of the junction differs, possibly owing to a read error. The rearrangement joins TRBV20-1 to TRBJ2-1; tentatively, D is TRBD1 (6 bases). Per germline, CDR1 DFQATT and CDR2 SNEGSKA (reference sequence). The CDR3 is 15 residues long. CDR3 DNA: TGCAGTGCTAGAGATGTCCTTAAACCAGGGGATGAGAAGTTTTTC. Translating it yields CSARDVLKPGDEKFF.

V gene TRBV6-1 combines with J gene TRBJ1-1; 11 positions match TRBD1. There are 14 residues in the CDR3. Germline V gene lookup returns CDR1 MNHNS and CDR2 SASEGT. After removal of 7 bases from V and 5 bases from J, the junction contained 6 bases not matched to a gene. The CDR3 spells CASKSGTGGTEAFF. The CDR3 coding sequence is TGTGCCAGCAAATCCGGGACAGGGGGTACTGAAGCTTTCTTT.

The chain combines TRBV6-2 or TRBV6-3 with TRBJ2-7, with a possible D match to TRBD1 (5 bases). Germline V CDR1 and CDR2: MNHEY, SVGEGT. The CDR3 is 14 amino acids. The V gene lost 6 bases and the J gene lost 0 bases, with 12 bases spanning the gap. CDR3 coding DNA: TGTGCCAGCAGGGCAGGACAACTCTCCTACGAGCAGTACTTC. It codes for CASRAGQLSYEQYF.